Below are 12 T cell receptor beta chains sequenced from a single sample in a study of control samples from healthy donors and cancer patients. Clones were sequenced by immunoSEQ multiplex PCR, and TCRdb holds only the in-frame ones, with some missing. The table records about 54,000 clones, around 97% of them present only once. Sequences were obtained from blood. The source of these receptors is a woman aged 25 to 39 in good health.

This clone was detected once. The rearrangement links TRBV6-6 to TRBJ1-1, with D perhaps matching TRBD1 (5 bases). The CDR3 is 14 residues long. From germline, CDR1 is MNHNY and CDR2 SVGAGI (reference sequence). The V end lost 2 bases, the J end lost 3 bases, and 10 bases lay between the germline ends. The CDR3 spells CASSYAQGDTEAFF. CDR3 sequence (DNA): TGTGCCAGCAGTTACGCCCAGGGCGACACTGAAGCTTTCTTT.

This rearrangement joins TRBV19 to TRBJ1-1; D gene ambiguous. This CDR3 has 13 amino acids. The germline gives CDR1 LNHDA, CDR2 SQIVND (reference sequence). Between the trimmed V and J ends, which lost 9 bases and 0 bases, there was a span of 11 bases. The CDR3 coding sequence is TGTGCCAGCAGCGGAGGTATGAACACTGAAGCTTTCTTT. Its protein is CASSGGMNTEAFF.

J is TRBJ2-3 and V is TRBV5-6, with 10 bases lining up with TRBD1. CDR1 and CDR2 from the germline V gene are SGHDT and YYEEEE. This CDR3 has 16 amino acids. The V segment lost 4 bases and the J segment 0 bases; nucleotides outside the gene matches: 5. DNA of the CDR3: TGTGCCAGCAGCCCGGGACAGGGGACGAGCACAGATACGCAGTATTTT. It yields the protein CASSPGQGTSTDTQYF.

V usage is TRBV11-2 and J usage is TRBJ1-6; D ambiguous. The germline CDR1 and CDR2 sequences are SGHAT and FQNNGV. With 4 bases removed from V and 10 bases from J, the gap between germline ends came to 23 bases. The CDR3 runs to 17 residues. The CDR3 coding sequence is TGTGCCAGCAGCTCTCTAGGGAGGTGGGAGACGGACTCACCCCTCCACTTT. Translated: CASSSLGRWETDSPLHF.

The chain uses TRBV11-2 and TRBJ1-1; D call uncertain. V lost 3 bases to trimming and J lost 3 bases, with 17 bases between them. Germline CDR1 and CDR2: SGHAT and FQNNGV. This CDR3 is 16 amino acids long. In DNA, the CDR3 is TGTGCCAGCAGCTTGGCGCGTACAGAAATCTACACTGAAGCTTTCTTT. Encoded protein: CASSLARTEIYTEAFF. Drawing the rest from reference TRBV11-2 and TRBJ1-1, the complete variable domain is EAGVAQSPRYKIIEKRQSVAFWCNPISGHATLYWYQQILGQGPKLLIQFQNNGVVDDSQLPKDRFSAERLKGVDSTLKIQPAKLEDSAVYLCASSLARTEIYTEAFFGQGTRLTVV.

This sequence joins TRBV15 and TRBJ2-1, with D perhaps TRBD2 (6 bases). This CDR3 comprises 14 residues. The V gene lost 2 bases and the J gene lost 3 bases, with 8 bases spanning the gap. In germline, CDR1 is LNHNV, CDR2 YYDKDF (reference sequence). Written as DNA, the CDR3 is TGTGCCACCAGCAGAAGGGGACTCTACAATGAGCAGTTCTTC. Translation: CATSRRGLYNEQFF.

This clone has a single count. V usage is TRBV19 and J usage is TRBJ1-5, with D maybe TRBD1 (6 bases). The CDR3 contains 13 residues. Trimming removed 8 bases at V and 3 bases at J, with 11 bases between. The germline gives CDR1 LNHDA, CDR2 SQIVND (reference sequence). CDR3 region: CASGQRLNQPQHF. The DNA of the CDR3 is TGTGCCAGTGGACAGCGACTCAATCAGCCCCAGCATTTT.

This chain joins TRBV5-4 and TRBJ1-3, with D possibly being TRBD1 (5 bases). Germline lookup yields CDR1 SGHNT and CDR2 YYREEE (reference sequence). CDR3 length: 17 residues. Trimming shortened V by 2 bases and J by 0 bases, and 15 bases separated the two germline ends. The CDR3 reads CASSFNRRGISGNTIYF. The CDR3, as DNA: TGTGCCAGCAGCTTCAACAGGCGGGGAATCTCTGGAAACACCATATATTTT.

The V and J genes are TRBV2 and TRBJ1-2; 12 bases map to TRBD1. CDR3 size: 15 residues. Germline V lookup: CDR1 SNHLY, CDR2 FYNNEI. The V and J ends lost 6 bases and 5 bases, in that order; junction bases with no gene match: 7. Here the CDR3 reads CASSGGTGGGYGYTF. The CDR3 DNA reads as TGTGCCAGCAGCGGGGGGACAGGGGGCGGTTATGGCTACACCTTC.

V is TRBV6-1 and J is TRBJ1-5; D is ambiguous. The CDR3 is made up of 16 amino acids. V shed 2 bases and J shed 2 bases, with 13 bases lying between them. Germline loops: CDR1 MNHNS, CDR2 SASEGT. The chain's CDR3 is CASSEPVGRGNQPQHF. DNA of the CDR3: TGTGCCAGCAGTGAACCTGTCGGACGGGGCAATCAGCCCCAGCATTTT.

This rearrangement joins TRBV2 to TRBJ2-1; TRBD1 agrees at 7 bases. The germline CDR1 and CDR2 sequences are SNHLY and FYNNEI. The junction had 5 bases not matched to a gene; V was cut back by 8 bases and J by 7 bases. This CDR3 is built from 12 residues. CDR3 protein: CASSTGDNEQFF. The CDR3 DNA reads TGTGCCAGCTCTACAGGGGATAATGAGCAGTTCTTC.

V gene TRBV4-1 combines with J gene TRBJ2-7; a weak D match, TRBD1 (5 bases). Trimming stripped 0 bases from V and 5 bases from J, with 14 bases between. In germline, CDR1 is MGHRA, CDR2 YSYEKL. The CDR3 consists of 15 residues. The CDR3 spells CASSQESQGANEQYF. As DNA, the CDR3 is TGCGCCAGCAGCCAAGAGAGCCAGGGTGCTAACGAGCAGTACTTC.